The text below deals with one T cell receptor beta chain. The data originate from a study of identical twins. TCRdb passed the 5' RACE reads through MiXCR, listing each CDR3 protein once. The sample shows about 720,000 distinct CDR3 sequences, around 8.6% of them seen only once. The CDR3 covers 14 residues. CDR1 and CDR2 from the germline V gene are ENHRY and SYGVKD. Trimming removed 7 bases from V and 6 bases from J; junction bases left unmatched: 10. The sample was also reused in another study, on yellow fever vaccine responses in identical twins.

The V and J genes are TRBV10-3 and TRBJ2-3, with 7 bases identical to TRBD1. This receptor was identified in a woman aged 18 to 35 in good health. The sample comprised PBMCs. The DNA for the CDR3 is TGTGCCATCACCCCCTCGCTCAGGGGGGATACGCAGTATTTT. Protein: CAITPSLRGDTQYF.